Listed below are T cell receptor beta chains from one sample, sequenced in a study of T-cell memory formation after mild COVID-19. One entry per CDR3 protein results from TCRdb running MiXCR on the 5' RACE reads. The profile shows roughly 200,000 distinct CDR3 sequences, more than 8% of them singletons. Sequencing used PBMCs or a T cell subset sorted from them (not recorded which). Every receptor here comes from a man aged 18 to 30 who had mild COVID-19 (a few samples of this study predate the infection). Cell type and time point are not known. Each CDR3 is given without its conserved first and last residue. Each record gives: V gene, J gene, CDR3 protein.

TRBV15	TRBJ2-7	ATSEGVAGASYEQY
TRBV12-3/TRBV12-4	TRBJ1-6	ASSVDTARAH
TRBV5-1	TRBJ1-1	ASSLALGGTEAF
TRBV7-9	TRBJ1-6	ASSFQGFILH
TRBV5-1	TRBJ1-2	ASSLFPPNYGYT
TRBV5-6	TRBJ2-4	ASTPRAHGNIQY
TRBV5-1	TRBJ2-7	ASSTGTLAGFYEQY
TRBV29-1	TRBJ2-3	SVRGGRTDTQY
TRBV7-9	TRBJ2-2	ASSLRDRGTPGELF
TRBV28	TRBJ1-5	ASSQIGTASNQPQH
TRBV27	TRBJ2-2	ASREGTVTGELF
TRBV6-2/TRBV6-3	TRBJ2-1	ASSYSRGADEQF
TRBV11-3	TRBJ1-1	ASSRGRSNTEAF
TRBV3-1	TRBJ2-2	ASSPTKGTSTGELF
TRBV5-1	TRBJ2-5	ASSPDEGETQY
TRBV29-1	TRBJ1-5	SVGGGNQPQH
TRBV12-3/TRBV12-4	TRBJ1-2	ASSLGDSTYGYT
TRBV12-3/TRBV12-4	TRBJ1-3	ASRRDSSGNTIY